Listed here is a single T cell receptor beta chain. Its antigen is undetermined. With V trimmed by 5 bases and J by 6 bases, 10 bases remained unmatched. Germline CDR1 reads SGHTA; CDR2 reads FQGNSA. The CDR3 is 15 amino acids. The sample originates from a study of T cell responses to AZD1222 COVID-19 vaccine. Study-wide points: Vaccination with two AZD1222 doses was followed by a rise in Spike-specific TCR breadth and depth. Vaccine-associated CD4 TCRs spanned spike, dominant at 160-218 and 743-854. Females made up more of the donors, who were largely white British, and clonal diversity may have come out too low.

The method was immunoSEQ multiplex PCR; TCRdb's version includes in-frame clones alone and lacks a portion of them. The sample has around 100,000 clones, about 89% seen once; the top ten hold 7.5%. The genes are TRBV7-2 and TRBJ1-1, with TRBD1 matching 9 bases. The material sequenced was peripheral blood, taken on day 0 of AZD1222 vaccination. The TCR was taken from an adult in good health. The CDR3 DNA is TGTGCCAGCAGCCCTAGAGGGGGACAGGGCGCTGAAGCTTTCTTT. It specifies CASSPRGGQGAEAFF.